This T cell receptor beta chain was documented in a study of shared clonotypes between healthy human individuals. Libraries were prepared by immunoSEQ multiplex PCR; TCRdb keeps only in-frame clonotypes and omits some of them. The table has more than 2 million clones, 93% seen once; the top ten hold under 2%. CD45RO-negative, CCR7-positively selected cells formed the naive CD8 fraction, excluding terminally differentiated effector memory CD45RA+ cells. A remark on this clone: The antigen is not known.

Study-level findings and limits: Richness estimates generally favored naive over memory subsets.

The sample was naive CD8+ T cells from PBMCs. The receptor was derived from a young man in good health. Some clones in this sample may be carry-over from other donors' samples.

The CDR3, as DNA: TGTGCCAGCAGTCCTATCATCAGCCTCCATGAGCAGTTCTTC. Protein sequence: CASSPIISLHEQFF. The V and J genes are TRBV27 and TRBJ2-1; D gene uncertain. The germline gives CDR1 MNHEY, CDR2 SMNVEV (reference sequence). Deletions cut 5 bases from V and 8 bases from J, with 16 bases between. The CDR3 spans 14 residues.